The entry below describes one TCR beta chain. Its target is not known. The PCR employed 60 Vbeta primers together with 13 Jbeta primers. Clones were sequenced by immunoSEQ multiplex PCR, and TCRdb holds only the in-frame ones, with some missing. In the table there are 150,000 to 200,000 clones, 81% of which are singletons. The V gene lost 6 bases and the J gene lost 7 bases, with 10 bases spanning the gap. The CDR3 runs 13 residues. CDR1 and CDR2 from the germline V gene are LGHNT and FRNRAP. This sample was taken from a study of cytomegalovirus exposure and HLA in healthy donors. Study-wide points: Reported findings show TCR beta sequences accurately forecast HLA-A and HLA-B alleles in most subjects. In an earlier analysis, in some 540 donors, most V segments appeared productive either ~87% or ~30% of the time.

This clonotype was sampled from a man aged 18 to 35 in good health and CMV-seronegative. The sample was PBMCs. This chain uses TRBV12-5 with TRBJ1-6; the D is unclear. This chain's CDR3 is CASGTPRNSPLHF. The CDR3 region has the DNA TGTGCTAGTGGCACACCCAGGAATTCACCCCTCCACTTT.